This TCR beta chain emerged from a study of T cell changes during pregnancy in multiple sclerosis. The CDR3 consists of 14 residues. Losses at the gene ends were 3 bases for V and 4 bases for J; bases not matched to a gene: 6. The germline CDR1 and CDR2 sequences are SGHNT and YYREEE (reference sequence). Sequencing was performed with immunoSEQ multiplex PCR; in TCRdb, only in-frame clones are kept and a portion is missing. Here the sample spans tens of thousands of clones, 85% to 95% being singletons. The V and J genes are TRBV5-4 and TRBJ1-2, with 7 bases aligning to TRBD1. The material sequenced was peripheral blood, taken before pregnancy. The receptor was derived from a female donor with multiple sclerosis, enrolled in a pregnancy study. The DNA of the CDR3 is TGTGCCAGCAGCTGGGACCGGGACAGCTATGGCTACACCTTC. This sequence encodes CASSWDRDSYGYTF.